The 16 T cell receptor beta chains given below trace back to one sample, sequenced in a study of T cell responses to AZD1222 COVID-19 vaccine. Assay used: immunoSEQ multiplex PCR; TCRdb lists only in-frame clones, some missing. Of around 190,000 clones in the sample, 85% to 95% were seen once. The sequenced sample was peripheral blood, obtained 28 days after the second AZD1222 dose. These receptor sequences come from an adult who received the AZD1222 COVID-19 vaccine.

The chain combines TRBV28 with TRBJ2-2, with D perhaps being TRBD1 or TRBD2 (6 bases each). The germline gives CDR1 MDHEN, CDR2 SYDVKM. The CDR3 contains 15 residues. Deletions cut 6 bases from V and 5 bases from J, with 16 bases between. In DNA form, the CDR3 reads TGTGCCAGCAGGTCCTCCCGGGGGCATACCGGGGAGCTGTTTTTT. Its translation is CASRSSRGHTGELFF.

This clone showed up just a few times. The genes are TRBV13 and TRBJ2-1, with 13 bases aligning to TRBD2. Germline CDR1 is PRHDT and CDR2 is FYEKMQ (reference sequence). V was clipped by 5 bases and J by 6 bases; unmatched bases: 4. The CDR3 extends over 15 amino acids. The DNA of the CDR3 is TGTGCCAGCAGCCCGGGACTAGCGGGAACCAATGAGCAGTTCTTC. Its protein is CASSPGLAGTNEQFF.

The gene calls are TRBV7-2 and TRBJ1-1; no reliable D call. V lost 2 bases and J lost 7, with 11 bases in between. The length of the CDR3 is 13 residues. Germline V CDR1 and CDR2: SGHTA, FQGNSA. CDR3 bases: TGTGCCAGCAGCTTAACACGGGAGGGTGAAGCTTTCTTT. It specifies CASSLTREGEAFF.

This chain joins TRBV11-3 and TRBJ2-7; D gene uncertain. CDR3 size: 13 residues. The germline V gene encodes CDR1 SGHNT and CDR2 YENEEA. Trimming removed 5 bases from V and 3 bases from J, with 11 bases in between. CDR3 DNA sequence: TGTGCCAGCAGCCGCGGACCCGACTACGAGCAGTACTTC. This codes for CASSRGPDYEQYF.

The rearrangement links TRBV5-1 to TRBJ1-4, with 8 bases aligning to TRBD1. The CDR3 loop spans 17 amino acids. Losses at the gene ends were 3 bases for V and 5 bases for J; bases not matched to a gene: 12. Germline V gives CDR1 SGHRS, CDR2 YFSETQ. In nucleotides, the CDR3 is TGCGCCAGCAGCTCAGGACAGGGTTACGGGCTAAATGAAAAACTGTTTTTT. Translation: CASSSGQGYGLNEKLFF.

The chain joins TRBV2 to TRBJ1-6; 9 nucleotides agree with TRBD1. CDR1 and CDR2 from the germline V gene are SNHLY and FYNNEI. The ends lost 2 bases at V and 10 bases at J; junction bases unmatched: 6. The CDR3 extends over 15 amino acids. The CDR3 bases are TGTGCCAGCAGTGAACAGGGACAGGGAAACTCACCCCTCCACTTT. Its protein product is CASSEQGQGNSPLHF. Combining the CDR3 with reference TRBV2 and TRBJ1-6 gives the whole variable domain EPEVTQTPSHQVTQMGQEVILRCVPISNHLYFYWYRQILGQKVEFLVSFYNNEISEKSEIFDDQFSVERPDGSNFTLKIRSTKLEDSAMYFCASSEQGQGNSPLHFGNGTRLTVT.

J is TRBJ2-7 and V is TRBV5-1; D is uncertain. Trimming took 4 bases from V and 3 from J, leaving 20 bases between them. Germline values: CDR1 SGHRS, CDR2 YFSETQ. This CDR3 has 16 residues. The CDR3 bases are TGCGCCAGCAGCCCAAAGACTTCTACAAGTAACTACGAGCAGTACTTC. Protein: CASSPKTSTSNYEQYF.

The rearrangement uses TRBV6-2 or TRBV6-3 and TRBJ2-3; TRBD2 aligns across 8 bases. This CDR3 comprises 15 residues. Germline V CDR1 and CDR2: MNHEY, SVGEGT. With 2 bases clipped from V and 2 bases from J, the junction kept 3 bases outside the gene matches. The DNA for the CDR3 is TGTGCCAGCAGTTACCCTAGCGGGTACACAGATACGCAGTATTTT. This codes for CASSYPSGYTDTQYF.

The chain has TRBV9 and TRBJ2-1, with 7 bases lining up with TRBD1. This CDR3 contains 15 residues. Trimming cost V 4 bases and J 1 base; bases outside gene matches: 5. Germline assignment: CDR1 SGDLS and CDR2 YYNGEE. The CDR3 here is CASSLTGVSYNEQFF. CDR3 nucleotides: TGTGCCAGCAGCTTAACAGGGGTGTCCTACAATGAGCAGTTCTTC.

The genes are TRBV28 and TRBJ1-5; D gene uncertain. V lost 3 bases to trimming and J lost 7 bases, with 19 bases between them. Germline assignment: CDR1 MDHEN and CDR2 SYDVKM. CDR3 size: 16 residues. CDR3 loop: CASSFSPGRLGQPQHF. As DNA, the CDR3 is TGTGCCAGCAGTTTTTCTCCGGGCAGGTTGGGACAGCCCCAGCATTTT.

The V and J genes are TRBV5-4 and TRBJ1-2; 7 bases fit TRBD1. Trimming cost V 0 bases and J 7 bases; bases outside gene matches: 15. CDR3 length: 17 residues. Germline V gene sequence: CDR1 SGHNT, CDR2 YYREEE (reference sequence). The CDR3 DNA sequence: TGTGCCAGCAGCTTGGCCCTCCGAGGGGGCGCTTCGGGTGGCTACACCTTC. It yields the protein CASSLALRGGASGGYTF.

This chain joins TRBV29-1 and TRBJ1-2; D is unresolved. Between the trimmed V and J ends, which lost 3 bases and 5 bases, there was a span of 16 bases. This CDR3 spans 14 amino acids. The germline CDR1 and CDR2 sequences are SQVTM and ANQGSEA. DNA for the CDR3: TGCAGCGTTGACGACGATGAAAATCTTTATGGCTACACCTTC. Protein: CSVDDDENLYGYTF.

The V call is TRBV7-9, the J call TRBJ1-2; TRBD1 is a possible D gene (5 bases). Germline CDR1 reads SEHNR; CDR2 reads FQNEAQ (reference sequence). V was clipped by 2 bases and J by 7 bases, with 11 bases between them. There are 13 residues in the CDR3. CDR3 loop: CASSLLTGSGYTF. CDR3 DNA: TGTGCCAGCAGCTTACTAACAGGATCTGGCTACACCTTC.

This sequence joins TRBV6-5 and TRBJ2-2, with D tentatively TRBD2 (6 bases). CDR1 is MNHEY and CDR2 is SVGAGI in the germline V gene. Trimming shortened V by 4 bases and J by 4 bases, and 16 bases separated the two germline ends. CDR3 size: 16 residues. The CDR3 region has the DNA TGTGCCAGCAGTTCGGGAGATTGGCGAATCACCGGGGAGCTGTTTTTT. This sequence encodes CASSSGDWRITGELFF.

The chain joins TRBV5-6 to TRBJ2-5, with TRBD2 matching over 7 bases. The V gene's germline CDR1 is SGHDT and CDR2 YYEEEE. The CDR3 sequence is 14 residues long. V lost 2 bases, J lost 3 bases, and 4 bases stayed unmatched. DNA of the CDR3: TGTGCCAGCAGCTTTCCAAGCGGGGAAGAGACCCAGTACTTC. Its translation: CASSFPSGEETQYF. Filled out from reference TRBV5-6 and TRBJ2-5, the complete variable domain reads DAGVTQSPTHLIKTRGQQVTLRCSPKSGHDTVSWYQQALGQGPQFIFQYYEEEERQRGNFPDRFSGHQFPNYSSELNVNALLLGDSALYLCASSFPSGEETQYFGPGTRLLVL.

V is TRBV5-6 and J is TRBJ2-1, with 8 bases lining up with TRBD2. CDR1 and CDR2 (germline): SGHDT, YYEEEE. This CDR3 comprises 17 residues. Trimming removed 0 bases from V and 5 bases from J; junction bases left unmatched: 10. The CDR3 protein is CASSLGPTGGTDNEQFF. CDR3 nucleotides: TGTGCCAGCAGCTTGGGCCCGACGGGAGGGACCGACAATGAGCAGTTCTTC.